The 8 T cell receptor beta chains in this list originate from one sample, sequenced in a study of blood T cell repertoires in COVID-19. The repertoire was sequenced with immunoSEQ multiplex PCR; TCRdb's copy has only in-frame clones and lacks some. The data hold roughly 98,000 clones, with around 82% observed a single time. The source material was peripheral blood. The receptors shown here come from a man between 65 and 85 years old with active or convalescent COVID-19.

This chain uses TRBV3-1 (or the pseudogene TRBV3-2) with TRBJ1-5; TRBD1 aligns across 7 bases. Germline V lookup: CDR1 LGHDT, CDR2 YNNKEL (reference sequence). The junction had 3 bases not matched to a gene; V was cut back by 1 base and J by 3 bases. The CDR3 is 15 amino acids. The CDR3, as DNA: TGTGCCAGCAGCCAAGGACAGGGAAACAATCAGCCCCAGCATTTT. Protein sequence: CASSQGQGNNQPQHF.

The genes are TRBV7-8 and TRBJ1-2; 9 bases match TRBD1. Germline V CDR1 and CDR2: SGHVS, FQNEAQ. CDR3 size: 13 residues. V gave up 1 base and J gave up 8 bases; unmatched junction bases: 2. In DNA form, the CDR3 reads TGTGCCAGCAGCTTAGGGGACAGGGTCGGCTACACCTTC. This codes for CASSLGDRVGYTF. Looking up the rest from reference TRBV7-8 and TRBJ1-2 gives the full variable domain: GAGVSQSPRYKVAKRGQDVALRCDPISGHVSLFWYQQALGQGPEFLTYFQNEAQLDKSGLPSDRFFAERPEGSVSTLKIQRTQQEDSAVYLCASSLGDRVGYTFGSGTRLTVV.

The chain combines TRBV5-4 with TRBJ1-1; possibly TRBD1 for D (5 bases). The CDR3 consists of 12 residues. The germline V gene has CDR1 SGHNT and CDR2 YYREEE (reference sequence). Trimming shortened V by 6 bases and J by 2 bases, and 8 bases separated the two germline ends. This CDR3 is CASKGPNTEAFF. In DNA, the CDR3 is TGTGCCAGCAAGGGGCCCAACACTGAAGCTTTCTTT. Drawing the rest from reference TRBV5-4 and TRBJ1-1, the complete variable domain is ETGVTQSPTHLIKTRGQQVTLRCSSQSGHNTVSWYQQALGQGPQFIFQYYREEENGRGNFPPRFSGLQFPNYSSELNVNALELDDSALYLCASKGPNTEAFFGQGTRLTVV.

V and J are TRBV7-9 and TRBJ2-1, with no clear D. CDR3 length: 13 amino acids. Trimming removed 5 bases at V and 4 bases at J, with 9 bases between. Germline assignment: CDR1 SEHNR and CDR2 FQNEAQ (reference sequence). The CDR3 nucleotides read TGTGCCAGCAGCCTAGGGCGGTACAATGAGCAGTTCTTC. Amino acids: CASSLGRYNEQFF.

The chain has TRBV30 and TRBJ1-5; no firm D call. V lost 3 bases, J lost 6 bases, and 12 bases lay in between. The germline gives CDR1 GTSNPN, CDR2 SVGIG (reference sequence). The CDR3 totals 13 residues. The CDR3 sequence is CAWSRGDGQPQHF. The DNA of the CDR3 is TGTGCCTGGAGCAGAGGCGATGGTCAGCCCCAGCATTTT.

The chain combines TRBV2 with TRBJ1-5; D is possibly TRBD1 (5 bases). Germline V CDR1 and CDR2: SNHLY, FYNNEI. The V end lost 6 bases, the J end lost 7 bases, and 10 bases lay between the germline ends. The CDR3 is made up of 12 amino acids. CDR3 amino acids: CASRGRGQPQHF. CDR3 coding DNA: TGTGCCAGCAGGGGGCGGGGGCAGCCCCAGCATTTT.

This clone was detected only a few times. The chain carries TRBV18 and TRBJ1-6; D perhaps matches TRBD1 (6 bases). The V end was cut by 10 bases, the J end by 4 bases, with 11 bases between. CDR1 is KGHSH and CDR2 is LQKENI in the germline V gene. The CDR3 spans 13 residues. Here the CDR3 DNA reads TGTGCCACCAGGGGCTTATATAATTCACCCCTCCACTTT. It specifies CATRGLYNSPLHF.

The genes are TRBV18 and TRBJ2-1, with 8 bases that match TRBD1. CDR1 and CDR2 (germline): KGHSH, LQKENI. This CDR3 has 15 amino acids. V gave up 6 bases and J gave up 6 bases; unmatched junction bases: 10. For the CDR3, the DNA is TGTGCCAGCTCCCTTGGGACAGGTACTTTCAATGAGCAGTTCTTC. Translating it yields CASSLGTGTFNEQFF.